The sequence of this T cell receptor beta chain was determined in a study of CD8+CD57+ T cells in acquired aplastic anemia. About the study: Sorted CD4+ and CD8+ cells gave a mean 3.2 ug DNA, range about 0.17 to 27.4 ug.

Template material for TCR beta VDJ and CDR3 profiling consisted of genomic DNA. MiXCR, run by TCRdb on the reads, gives a single entry per CDR3 protein. In the table there are over 150,000 distinct CDR3 sequences, roughly 48% of which are singletons. This clonotype was counted at least ten times. CDR3 size: 13 residues. V lost 6 bases to trimming and J lost 4 bases; unmatched junction nucleotides: 5. From germline, CDR1 is MNHEY and CDR2 SVGEGT. Selection for sequencing was limited to patients who had shown CD8+CD57+ cell expansion by flow cytometry. Sequencing used sorted CD4+, CD8+, or CD8+CD57+ T cells (not recorded which) from PBMCs. The chain links TRBV6-2 or TRBV6-3 to TRBJ1-2; 7 bases agree with TRBD1. This receptor was obtained from a human donor with aplastic anemia. CDR3 sequence (DNA): TGTGCCAGCAGACCTGGGACAGCCTATGGCTACACCTTC. It yields the protein CASRPGTAYGYTF.